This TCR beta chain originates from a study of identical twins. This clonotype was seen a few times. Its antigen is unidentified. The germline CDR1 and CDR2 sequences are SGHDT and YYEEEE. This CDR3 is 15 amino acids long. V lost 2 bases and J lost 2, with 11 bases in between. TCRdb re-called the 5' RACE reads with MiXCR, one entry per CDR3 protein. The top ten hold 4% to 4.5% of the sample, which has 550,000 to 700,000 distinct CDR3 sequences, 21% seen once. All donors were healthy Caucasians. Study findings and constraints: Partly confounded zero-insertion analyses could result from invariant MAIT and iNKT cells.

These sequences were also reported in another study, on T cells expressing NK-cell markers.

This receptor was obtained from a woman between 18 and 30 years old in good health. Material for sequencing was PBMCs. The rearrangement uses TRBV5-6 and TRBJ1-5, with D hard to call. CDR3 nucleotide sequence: TGTGCCAGCAGCTTCCCCAGGCAATGCAATCAGCCCCAGCATTTT. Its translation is CASSFPRQCNQPQHF.